This T cell receptor beta chain appears in the sequencing data of a study of molecular identifiers for immune sequencing clone quantification. A single record per CDR3 protein comes from TCRdb applying MiXCR to the PCR reads. This table holds about 300,000 distinct CDR3 sequences, roughly 23% found once. Germline values: CDR1 SQVTM, CDR2 ANQGSEA. After removal of 6 bases from V and 6 bases from J, the junction contained 4 bases not matched to a gene. This CDR3 is 13 amino acids long. This clonotype has ten or more counts. Sequencing was done on a sample of naive CD8+ T cells from blood, with Jurkat cell RNA spiked in. Sample subset: FACS-sorted CD8+CD4-CCR7+CD45RA+ naive T cells. This receptor was identified in a human donor in good health. Some libraries in this study had Jurkat cell RNA spiked in. The J gene is TRBJ1-4, the V gene TRBV29-1, with TRBD1 identical over 10 bases. In nucleotides, the CDR3 is TGCAGCGTCCCCGGGACAGGGGATGAAAAACTGTTTTTT. The encoded protein is CSVPGTGDEKLFF.